The T cell receptor beta chain under discussion was sequenced for a study of blood T cell repertoires in COVID-19. Overall study context: Sites across the United States, Italy and Spain contributed samples from acute and convalescent COVID-19. T cells, B-cell-depleted T cells, or PBMCs provided the cDNA or gDNA that served as material.

Per the authors' pipeline: Reference gene primers were amplified, and this amplification served to estimate nucleated cell counts. Method: immunoSEQ multiplex PCR; TCRdb's copy keeps in-frame clones and lacks some. Clone size and V and J calls were adopted from that table, with D and trimming inferred from the DNA. The sample holds roughly 160,000 clones, around nine tenths seen once. The sample taken for sequencing was peripheral blood. This clonotype was sampled from a woman aged 70 to 79 with COVID-19, enrolled during active disease.

The CDR3 loop reads CASSTTGTGNSPLHF. The CDR3 DNA reads as TGCGCCAGCAGCACGACCGGGACAGGCAATTCACCCCTCCACTTT. The V call is TRBV5-1, the J call TRBJ1-6; 8 bases match TRBD1. This CDR3 is built from 15 residues. V lost 4 bases, J lost 7 bases, and 7 bases stayed unmatched. Germline-derived CDR1 and CDR2 are SGHRS and YFSETQ.